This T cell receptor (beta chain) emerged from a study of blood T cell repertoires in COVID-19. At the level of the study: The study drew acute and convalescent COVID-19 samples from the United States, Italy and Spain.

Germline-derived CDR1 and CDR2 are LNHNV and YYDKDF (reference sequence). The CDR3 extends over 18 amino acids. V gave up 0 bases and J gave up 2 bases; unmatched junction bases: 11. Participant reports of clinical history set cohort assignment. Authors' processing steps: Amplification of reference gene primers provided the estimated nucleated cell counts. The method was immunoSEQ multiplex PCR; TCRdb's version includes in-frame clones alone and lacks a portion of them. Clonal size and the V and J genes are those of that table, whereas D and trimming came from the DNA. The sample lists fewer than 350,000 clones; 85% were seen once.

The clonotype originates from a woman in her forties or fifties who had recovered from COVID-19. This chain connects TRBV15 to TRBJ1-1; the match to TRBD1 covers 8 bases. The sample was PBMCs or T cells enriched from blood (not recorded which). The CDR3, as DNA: TGTGCCACCAGCAGAGATAGGGCCCAGGGGGCAATCAACACTGAAGCTTTCTTT. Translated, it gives CATSRDRAQGAINTEAFF.